This entry is about one TCR beta chain. A Clinical Activity Score of at least 3, a NOSPECS grade of at least 4 and a duration under 3 months were recorded in the ophthalmopathy patients. This CDR3 has 13 amino acids. Trimming stripped 6 bases from V and 5 bases from J, with 13 bases between. CDR1 MNHEY and CDR2 SVGEGT come from the germline V gene. Amplification targeted TCR beta CDR3 regions from RNA transcripts. A set of HTBI primers served as the primers for a first-round RT-PCR of the TCR CDR3. In TCRdb, the multiplex PCR reads were re-called with MiXCR into one record per CDR3 protein. The table lists more than 450,000 distinct CDR3 sequences, about 20% of them singletons, with less than 55% in the top ten. This entry belongs to a study of T cells in Graves' hyperthyroidism and ophthalmopathy. Turning to the study itself: Peripheral blood samples were taken at initial diagnosis, prior to any treatment.

The chain is built from TRBV6-2 or TRBV6-3 and TRBJ1-1; D perhaps matches TRBD1 (6 bases). The sequence was collected from a man in his forties with Graves' ophthalmopathy. Specimen: blood. CDR3 protein: CASSSPQGTEAFF. The CDR3 coding sequence is TGTGCCAGCAGCTCGCCTCAGGGGACTGAAGCTTTCTTT.